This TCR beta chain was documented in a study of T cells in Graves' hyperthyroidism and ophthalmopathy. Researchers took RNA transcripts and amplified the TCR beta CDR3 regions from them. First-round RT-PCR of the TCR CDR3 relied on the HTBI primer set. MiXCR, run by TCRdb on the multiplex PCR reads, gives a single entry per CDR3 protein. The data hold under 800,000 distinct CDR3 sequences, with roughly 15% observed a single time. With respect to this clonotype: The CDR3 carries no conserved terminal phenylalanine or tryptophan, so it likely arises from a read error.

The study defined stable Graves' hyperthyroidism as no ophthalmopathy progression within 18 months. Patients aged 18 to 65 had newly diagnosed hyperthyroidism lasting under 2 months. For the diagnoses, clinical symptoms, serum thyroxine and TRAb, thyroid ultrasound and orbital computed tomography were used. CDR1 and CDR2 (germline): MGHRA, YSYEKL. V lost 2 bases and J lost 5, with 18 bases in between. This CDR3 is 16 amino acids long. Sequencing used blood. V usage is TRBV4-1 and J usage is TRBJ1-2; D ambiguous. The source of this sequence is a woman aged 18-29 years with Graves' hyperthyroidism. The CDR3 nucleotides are TGCGCCAGCAGCCAACCCCGCCGGGGTGGGGTTTATGGCTACACCTTG. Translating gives CASSQPRRGGVYGYTL.